This TCR beta chain was captured by sequencing in a study of CD8+ T cells in alopecia areata. RNA extraction and reverse transcription yielded cDNA as sequencing template. Repertoires were generated with immunoSEQ multiplex PCR, while TCRdb's copy carries only in-frame clones and drops some. The profile shows roughly 130,000 clones, roughly 61% of them singletons. In germline, CDR1 is SNHLY, CDR2 FYNNEI. V lost 6 bases and J lost 7, with 10 bases in between. This CDR3 is built from 12 residues. This sample comprised CD4+ T cells sorted from blood, obtained at week 0. The rearrangement links TRBV2 to TRBJ1-5; unclear D gene. This TCR was recovered from a human donor with alopecia areata. The CDR3 DNA sequence: TGTGCCAGCAGGAAGGGTTTACAGCCCCAGCATTTT. This encodes CASRKGLQPQHF.